This TCR beta chain was sequenced for a study of regulatory T cells in long-lasting Graves disease. The CDR3 length is 13 residues. Per the germline V gene, CDR1 is SGHNT and CDR2 is YYREEE (reference sequence). Trimming left V 0 bases short and J 3 bases short, with 3 bases between. With respect to this clonotype: A much larger clone differs from this one at a single base, so this may be a read error.

Sample time point: newly diagnosed GD, antithyroid drugs for less than 3 months. Scientists built the TCR library using RNA that was extracted from PBMCs. From an endocrinology department in Xi'an, China, came the patients. Sequencing libraries for TCR beta were prepared with iRepertoire HTBI primers and Arm-PCR of CDR3 regions. TCRdb passed the multiplex PCR reads through MiXCR, listing each CDR3 protein once. Among roughly 410,000 distinct CDR3 sequences, about 15% were seen once, and the ten largest hold about 7.8%. Another study also made use of these data, one on T cells in Graves' hyperthyroidism and ophthalmopathy.

The TCR sequence derives from a woman aged 40-49 years with Graves disease. The chain has TRBV5-4 and TRBJ2-2, with D unclear. Sequencing was performed on peripheral blood mononuclear cells (PBMCs), taken at new diagnosis, from a patient treated with antithyroid drugs. This chain's CDR3 is CASSLVHTGELFF. DNA for the CDR3: TGTGCCAGCAGCTTGGTCCACACCGGGGAGCTGTTTTTT.